This T cell receptor beta chain was profiled in a study of control samples from healthy donors and cancer patients. Data came from immunoSEQ multiplex PCR; TCRdb stores just in-frame clones and leaves some out. Of 78,000 or so clones in the sample, 87% were seen once. Germline V gene data show CDR1 as SGHRS and CDR2 as YFSETQ. Trimming stripped 0 bases from V and 0 bases from J, with 7 bases between. This CDR3 is 15 amino acids long. This chain joins TRBV5-1 and TRBJ2-1; D unclear. The source material was blood. This TCR was sampled from a woman aged 45-65 years in good health. DNA of the CDR3: TGCGCCAGCAGCTTGGTCCACGCCTCCTACAATGAGCAGTTCTTC. Amino acids: CASSLVHASYNEQFF.